One TCR beta chain is described in this entry. CDR1 SGHRS and CDR2 YFSETQ come from the germline V gene. This CDR3 has 15 residues. Trimming took 3 bases from V and 5 from J, leaving 17 bases between them. Libraries were prepared by immunoSEQ multiplex PCR; TCRdb keeps only in-frame clonotypes and omits some of them. The sample lists about 220,000 clones; around 85% were seen once. The sample is drawn from a study of blood T cell repertoires in COVID-19. Sequenced input: peripheral blood. V is TRBV5-1 and J is TRBJ2-5; D is possibly TRBD1 (5 bases). The sequence came from a woman in her sixties or seventies with COVID-19, enrolled during active disease. The CDR3 DNA reads as TGCGCCAGCAGCTCGGTTCGGCAGGGCTGGGAGACCCAGTACTTC. It translates to CASSSVRQGWETQYF. Full variable domain (remainder filled in from reference TRBV5-1 and TRBJ2-5): KAGVTQTPRYLIKTRGQQVTLSCSPISGHRSVSWYQQTPGQGLQFLFEYFSETQRNKGNFPGRFSGRQFSNSRSEMNVSTLELGDSALYLCASSSVRQGWETQYFGPGTRLLVL.